These 27 T cell receptor beta chains originate from one sample sequenced in a study of shared clonotypes between healthy human individuals. Data came from immunoSEQ multiplex PCR; TCRdb stores just in-frame clones and leaves some out. The sample has 450,000 to 500,000 clones, around 80% seen once; the top ten hold about an eighth. The specimen was PBMCs. All receptors derive from a woman in her thirties or forties in good health. Some clones in this sample may be carry-over from other donors' samples.

This clone was found once. The chain combines TRBV11-3 with TRBJ2-3; either TRBD1 or TRBD2 may supply D (5 bases each). Trimming removed 4 bases from V and 2 bases from J, with 13 bases in between. The germline gives CDR1 SGHNT, CDR2 YENEEA. This CDR3 has 15 residues. CDR3 nucleotide sequence: TGTGCCAGCAGCTCAGTAACGGGGACCACAGATACGCAGTATTTT. It is translated as CASSSVTGTTDTQYF. The variable domain in full, with the rest retrieved from reference TRBV11-3 and TRBJ2-3, is EAGVVQSPRYKIIEKKQPVAFWCNPISGHNTLYWYLQNLGQGPELLIRYENEEAVDDSQLPKDRFSAERLKGVDSTLKIQPAELGDSAVYLCASSSVTGTTDTQYFGPGTRLTVL.

This clone was detected once. The V call is TRBV28, the J call TRBJ2-1; 14 bases match TRBD2. This CDR3 is 16 amino acids long. Per germline, CDR1 MDHEN and CDR2 SYDVKM. V gave up 4 bases and J gave up 6 bases; unmatched junction bases: 5. The CDR3, as DNA: TGTGCCAGCAGTTCGACTAGCGGGAGGGGGGGCAATGAGCAGTTCTTC. Its translation is CASSSTSGRGGNEQFF.

CDR3 in amino acids: CSVEVWQDLYTF. The CDR3 DNA reads TGCAGCGTTGAAGTCTGGCAGGACCTCTACACCTTC. The rearrangement links TRBV29-1 to TRBJ1-2; D not resolved. The CDR3 sequence is 12 residues long. CDR1 is SQVTM, CDR2 ANQGSEA, per germline. V lost 1 base to trimming and J lost 10 bases, with 13 bases between them.

Comment on this clone: This may stem from a read error, because a much larger clone lies one nucleotide away. The V gene is TRBV29-1, the J gene TRBJ1-5; the D is unclear. Germline CDR1 and CDR2: SQVTM and ANQGSEA. This CDR3 is 12 amino acids long. CDR3 loop: CSVVIGQQPRHF. Written as DNA, the CDR3 is TGCAGCGTTGTAATAGGGCAGCAGCCCCGGCATTTT.

The chain couples TRBV5-4 to TRBJ1-1, with D uncertain. CDR3 length: 12 amino acids. Germline V gene sequence: CDR1 SGHNT, CDR2 YYREEE (reference sequence). The V end was cut by 3 bases, the J end by 7 bases, with 10 bases between. Written as DNA, the CDR3 is TGTGCCAGCAGCTATCCTGACGGTGAAGCTTTCTTT. Residues: CASSYPDGEAFF.

The V and J genes are TRBV6-5 and TRBJ1-3; D might be TRBD1 (6 bases). The V gene's germline CDR1 is MNHEY and CDR2 SVGAGI. V lost 6 bases, J lost 2 bases, and 8 bases lay in between. This CDR3 is 13 amino acids long. Here the CDR3 reads CASSWTAGNTIYF. CDR3 in DNA: TGTGCCAGCAGCTGGACAGCTGGAAACACCATATATTTT.

The CDR3 loop reads CAWSDDSGSSTDTQYF. The CDR3 bases are TGTGCCTGGAGTGACGACAGCGGGAGCAGCACAGATACGCAGTATTTT. The rearrangement links TRBV30 to TRBJ2-3, with 8 bases aligning to TRBD2. Germline CDR1 is GTSNPN and CDR2 is SVGIG (reference sequence). The V segment lost 1 base and the J segment 0 bases; nucleotides outside the gene matches: 6. The CDR3 consists of 16 residues.

This clone has ten or more counts. V usage is TRBV18 and J usage is TRBJ1-2; D gene uncertain. This CDR3 has 15 amino acids. Germline CDR1 KGHSH, CDR2 LQKENI. V dropped 2 bases and J dropped 8 bases, with 18 bases sitting between them. CDR3 sequence: CASSPTSPERGGYTF. The CDR3 nucleotides are TGTGCCAGCTCACCAACGAGCCCCGAGAGAGGGGGCTACACCTTC.

This clone was detected a few times. At one boundary the junction diverges from the germline segment, which might be a read error. The chain combines TRBV10-2 with TRBJ2-7; no clear D. The CDR3 runs 12 residues. Per the germline V gene, CDR1 is WSHSY and CDR2 is SAAADI. In nucleotides, the CDR3 is TGCGCCAGCAGGGAGTCCATTTACGAGCAGTACTTC. Amino acids: CASRESIYEQYF.

This chain links TRBV27 with TRBJ1-1, with 10 bases aligning to TRBD1. CDR3 length: 13 amino acids. Per the germline V gene, CDR1 is MNHEY and CDR2 is SMNVEV (reference sequence). V shed 4 bases, J shed 11 bases, and the junction held 7 bases outside the gene matches. CDR3 loop: CASSSRQGAWAFF. DNA of the CDR3: TGTGCCAGCAGTTCTCGACAGGGGGCGTGGGCTTTCTTT.

The rearrangement joins TRBV19 to TRBJ2-3, with TRBD2 identical over 15 bases. Per the germline V gene, CDR1 is LNHDA and CDR2 is SQIVND (reference sequence). V shed 5 bases and J 6 bases; nucleotides not matched to a gene: 9. This CDR3 has 17 amino acids. The CDR3 sequence: CASSLRTSGRAGDTQYF. DNA for the CDR3: TGTGCCAGTAGTTTAAGGACTAGCGGGAGGGCCGGGGATACGCAGTATTTT.

This chain uses TRBV11-2 with TRBJ2-7, with TRBD2 matching 8 bases. Trimming at V came to 0 bases and at J to 2 bases, leaving 9 bases not matched to a gene. The CDR3 has 17 residues. Germline V gene data show CDR1 as SGHAT and CDR2 as FQNNGV. The chain's CDR3 is CASSLEGSGGWPYEQYF. The CDR3 DNA sequence: TGTGCCAGCAGCTTAGAAGGCTCGGGAGGGTGGCCCTACGAGCAGTACTTC.

The rearrangement links TRBV6-1 to TRBJ1-2; D not resolved. This CDR3 has 14 residues. Per the germline V gene, CDR1 is MNHNS and CDR2 is SASEGT. Trimming cost V 5 bases and J 8 bases, with 18 bases left between them. CDR3 loop: CASSHRTGRAGYTF. In DNA, the CDR3 is TGTGCCAGCAGTCATAGAACGGGCCGGGCGGGCTACACCTTC.

The chain couples TRBV27 to TRBJ1-2; no reliable D call. This CDR3 has 14 residues. Germline CDR1 reads MNHEY; CDR2 reads SMNVEV (reference sequence). V lost 1 base, J lost 8 bases, and 14 bases lay in between. This chain's CDR3 is CASSLFGLADGYTF. The CDR3 bases are TGTGCCAGCAGTTTATTTGGGTTGGCGGACGGCTACACCTTC.

The genes are TRBV19 and TRBJ2-7, with D possibly being TRBD2 (5 bases). Trimming cost V 10 bases and J 7 bases, with 14 bases left between them. The CDR3 has 11 residues. Germline-derived CDR1 and CDR2 are LNHDA and SQIVND (reference sequence). In nucleotides, the CDR3 is TGTGCCACCGCGGAGTGGGAGGAGCAGTACTTC. Translated, it gives CATAEWEEQYF.

Concerning this clone itself: It differs at one base from a far larger clone, so likely a read error. Other DNA sequences in the same sample also yield this CDR3. CDR3 in DNA: TGTGCCAGCAGCTTAAGCGGGCCGTATAATTCACCCCTCCACTTT. It translates to CASSLSGPYNSPLHF. The genes are TRBV7-2 and TRBJ1-6; no clear D gene. This CDR3 is built from 15 residues. Trimming removed 2 bases from V and 4 bases from J, with 9 bases in between. CDR1 is SGHTA and CDR2 is FQGNSA in the germline V gene. The full variable domain, with the rest looked up from reference TRBV7-2 and TRBJ1-6, is GAGVSQSPSNKVTEKGKDVELRCDPISGHTALYWYRQSLGQGLEFLIYFQGNSAPDKSGLPSDRFSAERTGGSVSTLTIQRTQQEDSAVYLCASSLSGPYNSPLHFGNGTRLTVT.

The chain uses TRBV18 and TRBJ2-3, with unresolved D. V lost 0 bases, J lost 0 bases, and 10 bases lay in between. This CDR3 comprises 16 residues. The germline gives CDR1 KGHSH, CDR2 LQKENI. CDR3: CASSPPVGRSTDTQYF. The CDR3 DNA sequence: TGTGCCAGCTCACCACCCGTCGGCAGAAGCACAGATACGCAGTATTTT.

The rearrangement links TRBV15 to TRBJ2-2; the D is unclear. Between the trimmed V and J ends, which lost 1 base and 6 bases, there was a span of 6 bases. Germline V gene data show CDR1 as LNHNV and CDR2 as YYDKDF (reference sequence). The CDR3 covers 13 residues. The CDR3 reads CATSRVAAGELFF. The CDR3 nucleotides read TGTGCCACCAGCAGAGTCGCCGCCGGGGAGCTGTTTTTT.

This sequence joins TRBV7-2 and TRBJ2-2; 9 nucleotides line up with TRBD2. CDR3 length equals 17 residues. The V gene's germline CDR1 is SGHTA and CDR2 FQGNSA. V shed 7 bases, J shed 8 bases, and the junction held 17 bases outside the gene matches. CDR3 sequence (DNA): TGTGCCAGCAACCCTCACGGGGCGGGAGGGCCGTGGGGGGAGCTGTTTTTT. It yields the protein CASNPHGAGGPWGELFF.

The chain has TRBV4-3 and TRBJ2-1; TRBD1 aligns across 8 bases. The V gene's germline CDR1 is LGHNA and CDR2 YSLEER. V lost 4 bases to trimming and J lost 6 bases; unmatched junction nucleotides: 5. The CDR3 extends over 14 amino acids. This CDR3 is CASSRLGQANEQFF. In DNA, the CDR3 is TGCGCCAGCAGCCGATTGGGACAGGCCAATGAGCAGTTCTTC.

V gene TRBV15 combines with J gene TRBJ2-1, with a weak D call TRBD1 (5 bases). The CDR3 sequence is 16 residues long. Germline CDR1 and CDR2: LNHNV and YYDKDF (reference sequence). V lost 3 bases to trimming and J lost 4 bases, with 16 bases between them. In DNA form, the CDR3 reads TGTGCCACCAGCAGCAAGCGACAGACGGTATACAATGAGCAGTTCTTC. Amino acids: CATSSKRQTVYNEQFF.

This clone was recorded only once. The chain recombines TRBV7-9 with TRBJ2-1; possible D gene TRBD1, 5 bases. The germline gives CDR1 SEHNR, CDR2 FQNEAQ (reference sequence). The V end lost 5 bases, the J end lost 5 bases, and 16 bases lay between the germline ends. The CDR3 has 15 residues. As DNA, the CDR3 is TGTGCCAGCAGCCCCGCAGGGTTCAGGGACAATGAGCAGTTCTTC. Protein product: CASSPAGFRDNEQFF.

The CDR3, as DNA: TGTGCCAGCAGCGTTACAGCGGGAAAGGAAGAGACCCAGTACTTC. Its protein is CASSVTAGKEETQYF. The chain employs TRBV9 and TRBJ2-5, with 7 bases matching TRBD2. Germline-derived CDR1 and CDR2 are SGDLS and YYNGEE. Losses at the gene ends were 2 bases for V and 3 bases for J; bases not matched to a gene: 7. This CDR3 is built from 15 residues.

To note about this clone: Since a much larger clone is just one base distant, this may be a read error. The same CDR3 arises from other DNA sequences in this sample as well. This rearrangement joins TRBV6-6 to TRBJ1-1; D is unclear. The length of the CDR3 is 14 residues. The germline gives CDR1 MNHNY, CDR2 SVGAGI (reference sequence). The CDR3 loop is CASSYTGGDTEAFF. In DNA, the CDR3 is TGCGCCAGCAGTTACACGGGAGGTGACACTGAAGCTTTCTTT.

This clone was detected ten times or more. The rearrangement joins TRBV30 to TRBJ2-2; possibly TRBD2 for D (5 bases). Trimming removed 5 bases at V and 5 bases at J, with 12 bases between. Germline V gene data show CDR1 as GTSNPN and CDR2 as SVGIG (reference sequence). This CDR3 contains 13 residues. CDR3 DNA: TGTGCCTGGGAGCGGCCACGGACCGGGGAGCTGTTTTTT. Translating gives CAWERPRTGELFF. Full variable domain (missing parts from reference TRBV30 and TRBJ2-2): SQTIHQWPATLVQPVGSPLSLECTVEGTSNPNLYWYRQAAGRGLQLLFYSVGIGQISSEVPQNLSASRPQDRQFILSSKKLLLSDSGFYLCAWERPRTGELFFGEGSRLTVL.

In this sample, this clone turned up a few times. The chain uses TRBV9 and TRBJ2-7, with TRBD2 as a possible D gene (6 bases). Deletions cut 0 bases from V and 4 bases from J, with 11 bases between. The CDR3 sequence is 14 residues long. CDR1 and CDR2 (germline): SGDLS, YYNGEE. The CDR3 is CASSVVVEGYEQYF. The CDR3 nucleotides are TGTGCCAGCAGCGTAGTGGTGGAGGGGTACGAGCAGTACTTC.

The J gene is TRBJ2-1, the V gene TRBV4-1; 8 nucleotides line up with TRBD2. Germline CDR1 reads MGHRA; CDR2 reads YSYEKL. This CDR3 spans 15 amino acids. The trim removed 5 bases at V and 1 base at J, leaving 4 bases unmatched. CDR3 DNA sequence: TGCGCCAGCAGCTCGAAGCGGGAGTCCTACAATGAGCAGTTCTTC. The encoded protein is CASSSKRESYNEQFF.